One T cell receptor (beta chain) is described in this entry. Which antigen it targets is not known. There are no base qualities to consult, and no much larger clone falls within one base. Genomic DNA was isolated from the sorted cells so that the TCRbeta CDR3 region could be sequenced. The immunoSEQ Assay was used to sequence the TCRbeta CDR3 regions. In TCRdb, the immuneACCESS table is reduced to in-frame sequences with V and J assigned. These tables do not hold every clone; where another copy was compared, an unresolved V gene accounts for under half, and the others remain unexplained. This sample gives 60,000 to 100,000 clones in total; approximately 80% of them show up just once. In total, the top ten clones hold about 0.51% of the sample. This entry comes from a study of OX40 agonist ivuxolimab in advanced cancers. For the wider study: Ivuxolimab was an agonistic, fully human IgG2 monoclonal antibody directed against OX40 (CD134), a costimulatory receptor. The point of sequencing TCRbeta in the periphery was to test whether ivuxolimab changed TCR sequence diversity and drove clonal T-cell expansion. The dose-escalation cohort was 80% to 90% male with a mean age of approximately 60 years, ranging from roughly 23 to 90. Partial responses occurred in three dose-escalation patients: two with cutaneous melanoma and one with hepatocellular carcinoma. Intravenous ivuxolimab was administered to patients every 2 weeks at six dose levels: 0.01, 0.1, 0.3, 1.5, 3 and 10 mg/kg. Of the approximately 54 dose-escalation patients, hepatocellular carcinoma was present in some 19, melanoma in some 15, renal cell carcinoma in 9 and head and neck cancer in 9. Patients were allowed to have had prior anti-PD-1, anti-PD-L1 or anti-CTLA-4 therapy, and 40% of the dose-escalation patients had been treated with checkpoint inhibitors. The monotherapy dose-escalation portion (N of about 50 patients) of the phase I ivuxolimab trial is reported in the paper.

As encoded in the germline V gene, CDR1 is SGHTA while CDR2 is FQGNSA. Including the terminal cysteine and phenylalanine, the CDR3 comprises 13 residues. Here the CDR3 DNA is all that survives: 39 bases in frame from base 1. V is pruned by 5 bases and J by 7 bases, leaving 7 bases of the junction without a gene match. The full study reports these points: Which antigens the clonally expanded peripheral T cells were specific for was not determined. After ivuxolimab, more expanded clones were found on average in CD8+ T cells than in CD4+ T cells. Clonal expansion of both CD4+ and CD8+ blood T cells was observed from baseline to week 6 at doses 0.1 to 3.0 mg/kg. Low levels of normalized T-cell clonal expansion were also seen in some nonresponding patients. In the 0.1-3.0 mg/kg groups, partial responders were among the patients with the lowest normalized peripheral clonal expansion, particularly in CD8+ T cells.

The trial excluded patients who had a history of autoimmune disease or were on systemic immunosuppression. In every dose cohort, peripheral blood was drawn for TCR sequencing at baseline, cycle 4 day 1, and cycle 7 day 1. Samples were obtained from an open-label, multicenter, first-in-human phase I dose-escalation trial of ivuxolimab. Adults with locally advanced or metastatic melanoma, renal cell carcinoma, hepatocellular carcinoma or head and neck squamous cell carcinoma were enrolled in the trial. Before TCR sequencing, CD4+ T cells and CD8+ T cells from peripheral blood were sorted into separate populations.

The sequence came from an adult with an advanced solid tumor such as melanoma, head and neck, liver or kidney cancer. The source was CD4+ or CD8+ T cells sorted from blood, collected in a trial of the OX40 agonist ivuxolimab. The chain is encoded by TRBV7-2 joined to TRBJ1-2, and TRBD1 matches 7 of the central bases. The CDR3 reads CASSLVTGTGYTF. The base sequence is TGTGCCAGCAGCCTTGTGACAGGGACTGGCTACACCTTC.